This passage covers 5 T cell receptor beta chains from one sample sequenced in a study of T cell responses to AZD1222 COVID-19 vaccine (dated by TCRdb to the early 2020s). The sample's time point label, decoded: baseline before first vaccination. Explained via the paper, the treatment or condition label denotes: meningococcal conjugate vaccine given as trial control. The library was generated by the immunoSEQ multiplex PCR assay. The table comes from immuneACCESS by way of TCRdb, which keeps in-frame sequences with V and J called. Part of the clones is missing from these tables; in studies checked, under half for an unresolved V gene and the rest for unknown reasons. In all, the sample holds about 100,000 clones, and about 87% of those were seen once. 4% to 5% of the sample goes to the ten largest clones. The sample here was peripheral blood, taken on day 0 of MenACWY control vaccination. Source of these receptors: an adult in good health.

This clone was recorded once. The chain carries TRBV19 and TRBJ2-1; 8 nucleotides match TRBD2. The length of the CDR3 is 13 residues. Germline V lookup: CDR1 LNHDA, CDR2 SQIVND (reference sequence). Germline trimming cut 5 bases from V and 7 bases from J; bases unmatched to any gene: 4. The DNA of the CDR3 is TGTGCCAGTAGTGGGGTAGCGGGGAATGAGCAGTTCTTC. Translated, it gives CASSGVAGNEQFF.

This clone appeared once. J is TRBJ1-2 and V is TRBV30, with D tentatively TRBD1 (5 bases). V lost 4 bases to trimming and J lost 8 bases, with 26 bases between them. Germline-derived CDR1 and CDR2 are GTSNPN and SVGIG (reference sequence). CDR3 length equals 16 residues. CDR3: CAWTVPGLSTLAGYTF. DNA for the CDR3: TGTGCCTGGACCGTTCCGGGACTCTCTACACTGGCGGGCTACACCTTC.

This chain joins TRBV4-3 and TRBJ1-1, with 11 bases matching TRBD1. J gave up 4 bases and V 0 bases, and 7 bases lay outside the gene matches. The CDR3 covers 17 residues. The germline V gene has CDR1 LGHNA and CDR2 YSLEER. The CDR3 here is CASSQDPSGQGATEAFF. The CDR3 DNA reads TGCGCCAGCAGCCAAGATCCCTCTGGACAGGGGGCCACTGAAGCTTTCTTT.

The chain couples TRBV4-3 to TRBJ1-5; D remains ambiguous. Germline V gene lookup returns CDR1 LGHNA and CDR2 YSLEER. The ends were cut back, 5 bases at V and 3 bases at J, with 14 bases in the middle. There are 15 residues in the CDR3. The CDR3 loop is CASSARYEYNQPQHF. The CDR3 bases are TGCGCCAGCAGCGCCCGATACGAATACAATCAGCCCCAGCATTTT.

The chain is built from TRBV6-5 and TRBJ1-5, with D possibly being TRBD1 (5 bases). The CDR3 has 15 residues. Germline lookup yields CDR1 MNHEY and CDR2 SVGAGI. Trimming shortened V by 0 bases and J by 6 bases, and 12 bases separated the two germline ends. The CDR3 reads CASSYSGGGTQPQHF. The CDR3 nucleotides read TGTGCCAGCAGTTACTCGGGCGGGGGAACTCAGCCCCAGCATTTT.